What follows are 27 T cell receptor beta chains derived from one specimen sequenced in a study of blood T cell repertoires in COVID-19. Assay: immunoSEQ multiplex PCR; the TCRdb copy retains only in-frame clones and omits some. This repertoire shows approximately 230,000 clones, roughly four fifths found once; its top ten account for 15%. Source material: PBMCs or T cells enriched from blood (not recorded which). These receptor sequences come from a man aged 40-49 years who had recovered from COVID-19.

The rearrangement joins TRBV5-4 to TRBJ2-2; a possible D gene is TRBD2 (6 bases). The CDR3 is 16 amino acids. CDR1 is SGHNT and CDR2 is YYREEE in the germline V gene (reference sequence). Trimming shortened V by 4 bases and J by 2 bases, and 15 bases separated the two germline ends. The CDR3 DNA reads TGTGCCAGCAGCCTTGGAGGGGCTCAAAACACCGGGGAGCTGTTTTTT. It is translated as CASSLGGAQNTGELFF.

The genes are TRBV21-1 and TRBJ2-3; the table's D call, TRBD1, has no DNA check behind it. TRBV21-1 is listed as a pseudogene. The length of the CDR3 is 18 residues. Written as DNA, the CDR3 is TGTGCCAGCAGCAACTCATGGTTGACAGGGAGGAACACAGATACGCAGTATTTT. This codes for CASSNSWLTGRNTDTQYF.

The CDR3 loop is CASTTEPCGYTF. CDR3 coding DNA: TGCGCCAGCACTACCGAGCCCTGTGGCTACACCTTC. The J gene is TRBJ1-2, the V gene TRBV10-1; D unresolved. In germline, CDR1 is WNHNN, CDR2 SYGVQD (reference sequence). Trimming removed 7 bases at V and 7 bases at J, with 13 bases between. This CDR3 has 12 residues.

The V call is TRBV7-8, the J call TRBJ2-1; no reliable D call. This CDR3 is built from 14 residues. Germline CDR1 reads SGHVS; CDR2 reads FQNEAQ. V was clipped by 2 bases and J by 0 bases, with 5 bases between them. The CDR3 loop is CASSLSSSYNEQFF. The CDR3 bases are TGTGCCAGCAGCTTATCGAGCTCCTACAATGAGCAGTTCTTC.

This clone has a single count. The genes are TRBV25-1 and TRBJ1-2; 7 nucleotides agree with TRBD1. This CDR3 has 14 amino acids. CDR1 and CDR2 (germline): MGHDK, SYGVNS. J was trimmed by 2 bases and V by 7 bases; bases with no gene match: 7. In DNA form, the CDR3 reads TGTGCCAGCACCTCCAACAGGGGCAACTATGGCTACACCTTC. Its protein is CASTSNRGNYGYTF.

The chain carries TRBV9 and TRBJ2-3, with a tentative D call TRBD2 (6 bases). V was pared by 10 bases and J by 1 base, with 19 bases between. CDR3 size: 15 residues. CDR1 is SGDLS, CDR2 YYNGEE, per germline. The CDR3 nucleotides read TGTGCCTCGAACTACGGGGCTAGCGGCACAGATACGCAGTATTTT. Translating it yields CASNYGASGTDTQYF.

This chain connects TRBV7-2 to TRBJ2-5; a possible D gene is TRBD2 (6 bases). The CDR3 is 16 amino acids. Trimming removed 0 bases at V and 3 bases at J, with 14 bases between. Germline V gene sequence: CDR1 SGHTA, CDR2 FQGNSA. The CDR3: CASSLARGGAEETQYF. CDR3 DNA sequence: TGTGCCAGCAGCTTAGCGCGTGGCGGGGCAGAAGAGACCCAGTACTTC.

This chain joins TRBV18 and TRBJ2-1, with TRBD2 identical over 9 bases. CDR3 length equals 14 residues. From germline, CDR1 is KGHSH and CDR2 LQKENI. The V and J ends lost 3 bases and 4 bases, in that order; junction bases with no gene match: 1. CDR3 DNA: TGTGCCAGCTCACCGACTAGCGGATACAATGAGCAGTTCTTC. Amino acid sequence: CASSPTSGYNEQFF.

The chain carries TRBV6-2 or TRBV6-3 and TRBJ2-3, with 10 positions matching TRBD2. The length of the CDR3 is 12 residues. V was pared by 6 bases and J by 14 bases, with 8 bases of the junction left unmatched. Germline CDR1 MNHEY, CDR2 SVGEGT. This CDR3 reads CASSLPSGGGYF. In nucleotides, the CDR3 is TGTGCCAGCAGCCTCCCTAGCGGGGGAGGGTATTTT.

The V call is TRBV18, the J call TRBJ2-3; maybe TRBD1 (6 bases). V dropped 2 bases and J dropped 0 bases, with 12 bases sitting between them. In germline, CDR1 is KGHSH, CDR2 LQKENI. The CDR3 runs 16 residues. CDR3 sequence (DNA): TGTGCCAGCTCACCATCCCCAGGGGCGAGCACAGATACGCAGTATTTT. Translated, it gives CASSPSPGASTDTQYF.

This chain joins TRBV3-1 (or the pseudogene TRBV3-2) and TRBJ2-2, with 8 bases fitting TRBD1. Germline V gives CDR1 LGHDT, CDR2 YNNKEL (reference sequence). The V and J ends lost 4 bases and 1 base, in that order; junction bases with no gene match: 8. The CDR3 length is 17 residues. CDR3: CASSRRTGLLNTGELFF. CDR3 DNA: TGTGCCAGCAGCCGCCGGACAGGGCTGTTGAACACCGGGGAGCTGTTTTTT.

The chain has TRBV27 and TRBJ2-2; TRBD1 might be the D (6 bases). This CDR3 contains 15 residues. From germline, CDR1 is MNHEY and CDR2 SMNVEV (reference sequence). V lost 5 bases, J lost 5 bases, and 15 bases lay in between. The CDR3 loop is CASSLWGLMTGELFF. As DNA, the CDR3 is TGTGCCAGCAGTCTTTGGGGGCTGATGACCGGGGAGCTGTTTTTT.

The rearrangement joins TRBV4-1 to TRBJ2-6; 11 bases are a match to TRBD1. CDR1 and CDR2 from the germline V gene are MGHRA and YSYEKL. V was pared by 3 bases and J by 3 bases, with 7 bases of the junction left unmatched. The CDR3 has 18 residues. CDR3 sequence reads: CASSHPGTGGFGANVLTF. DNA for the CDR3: TGCGCCAGCAGCCATCCCGGGACAGGGGGGTTTGGGGCCAACGTCCTGACTTTC.

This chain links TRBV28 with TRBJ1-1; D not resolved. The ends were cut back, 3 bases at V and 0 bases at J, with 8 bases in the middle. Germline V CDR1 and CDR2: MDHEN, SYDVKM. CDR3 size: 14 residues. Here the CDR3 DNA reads TGTGCCAGCAGTTTGGAACAGCTGAACACTGAAGCTTTCTTT. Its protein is CASSLEQLNTEAFF.

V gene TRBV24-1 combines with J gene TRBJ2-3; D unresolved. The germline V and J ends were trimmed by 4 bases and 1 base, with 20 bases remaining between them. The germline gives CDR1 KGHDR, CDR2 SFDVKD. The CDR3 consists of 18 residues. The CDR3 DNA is TGTGCCACCAGTGACTCCCCGATCCACCGAGCCGGCACAGATACGCAGTATTTT. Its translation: CATSDSPIHRAGTDTQYF.

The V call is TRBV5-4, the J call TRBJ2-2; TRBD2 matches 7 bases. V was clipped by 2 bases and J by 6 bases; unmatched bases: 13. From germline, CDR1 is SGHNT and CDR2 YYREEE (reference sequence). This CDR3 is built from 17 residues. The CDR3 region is CASSFPRDYRGPGELFF. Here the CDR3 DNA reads TGTGCCAGCAGCTTCCCTCGGGACTACCGGGGCCCCGGGGAGCTGTTTTTT.

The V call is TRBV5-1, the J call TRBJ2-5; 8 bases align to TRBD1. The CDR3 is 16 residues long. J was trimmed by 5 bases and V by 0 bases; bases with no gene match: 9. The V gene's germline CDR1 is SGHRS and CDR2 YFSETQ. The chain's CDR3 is CASSLAIDYRGETQYF. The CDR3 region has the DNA TGCGCCAGCAGCTTGGCCATAGACTACAGGGGGGAGACCCAGTACTTC.

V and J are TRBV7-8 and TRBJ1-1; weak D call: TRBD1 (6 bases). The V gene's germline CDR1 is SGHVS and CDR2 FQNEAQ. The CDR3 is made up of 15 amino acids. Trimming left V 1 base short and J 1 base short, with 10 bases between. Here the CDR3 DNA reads TGTGCCAGCAGCTTAGTCACAGGGACGAACACTGAAGCTTTCTTT. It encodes CASSLVTGTNTEAFF.

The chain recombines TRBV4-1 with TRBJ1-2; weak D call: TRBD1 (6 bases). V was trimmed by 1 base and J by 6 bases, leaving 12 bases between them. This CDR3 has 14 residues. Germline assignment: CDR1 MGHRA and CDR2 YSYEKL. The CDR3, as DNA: TGCGCCAGCAGCCAAGTCACAGGGAGTCATGGCTACACCTTC. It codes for CASSQVTGSHGYTF.

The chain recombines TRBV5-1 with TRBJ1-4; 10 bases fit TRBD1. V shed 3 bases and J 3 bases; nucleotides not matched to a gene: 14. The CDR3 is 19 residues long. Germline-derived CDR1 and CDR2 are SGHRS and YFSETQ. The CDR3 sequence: CASSSTLRDRGRANEKLFF. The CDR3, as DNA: TGCGCCAGCAGCTCTACGCTCCGGGACAGGGGAAGGGCTAATGAAAAACTGTTTTTT.

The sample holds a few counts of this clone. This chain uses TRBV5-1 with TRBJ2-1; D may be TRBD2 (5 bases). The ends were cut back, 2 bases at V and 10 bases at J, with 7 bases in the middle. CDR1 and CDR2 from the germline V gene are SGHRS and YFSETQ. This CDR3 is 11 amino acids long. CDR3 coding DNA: TGCGCCAGCAGCTTACTAGAAGAGCAGTTCTTC. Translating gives CASSLLEEQFF.

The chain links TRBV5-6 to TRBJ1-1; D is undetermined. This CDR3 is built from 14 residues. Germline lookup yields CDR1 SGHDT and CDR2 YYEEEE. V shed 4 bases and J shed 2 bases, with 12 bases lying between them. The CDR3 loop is CASSNRVPNTEAFF. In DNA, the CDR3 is TGTGCCAGCAGCAACCGGGTCCCTAACACTGAAGCTTTCTTT.

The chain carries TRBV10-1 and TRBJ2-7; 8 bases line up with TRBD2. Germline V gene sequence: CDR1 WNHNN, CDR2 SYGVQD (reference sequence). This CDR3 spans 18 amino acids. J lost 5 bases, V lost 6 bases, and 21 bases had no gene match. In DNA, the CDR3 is TGCGCCAGCAGAGTACTCGGTGAGCGGGAGAGTCCCAGGGACGAGCAGTACTTC. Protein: CASRVLGERESPRDEQYF.

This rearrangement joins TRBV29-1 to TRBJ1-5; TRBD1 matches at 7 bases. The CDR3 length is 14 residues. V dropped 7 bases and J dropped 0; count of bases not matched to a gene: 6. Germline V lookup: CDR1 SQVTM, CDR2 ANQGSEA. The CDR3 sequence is CSARTGLSNQPQHF. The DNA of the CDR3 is TGCAGCGCCCGGACAGGACTTAGCAATCAGCCCCAGCATTTT.

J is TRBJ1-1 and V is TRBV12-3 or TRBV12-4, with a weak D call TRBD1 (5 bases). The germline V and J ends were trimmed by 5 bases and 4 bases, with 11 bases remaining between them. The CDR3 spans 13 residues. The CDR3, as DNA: TGTGCCAGCAGTCCCCAGGGATCCACTGAAGCTTTCTTT. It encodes CASSPQGSTEAFF.

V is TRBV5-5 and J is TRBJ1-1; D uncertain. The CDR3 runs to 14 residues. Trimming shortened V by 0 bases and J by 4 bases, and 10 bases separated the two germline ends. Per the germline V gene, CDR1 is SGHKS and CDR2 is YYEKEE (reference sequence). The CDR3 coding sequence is TGTGCCAGCAGCTTGGCCCGCGCGAGCACTGAAGCTTTCTTT. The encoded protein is CASSLARASTEAFF.

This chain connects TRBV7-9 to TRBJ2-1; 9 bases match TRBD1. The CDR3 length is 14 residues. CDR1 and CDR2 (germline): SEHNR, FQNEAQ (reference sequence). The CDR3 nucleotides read TGTGCGTGTATGGGACAGGGCTCCTACAATGAGCAGTTCTTC. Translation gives CACMGQGSYNEQFF. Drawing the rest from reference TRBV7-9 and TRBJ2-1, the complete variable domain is DTGVSQNPRHKITKRGQNVTFRCDPISEHNRLYWYRQTLGQGPEFLTYFQNEAQLEKSRLLSDRFSAERPKGSFSTLEIQRTEQGDSAMYLCACMGQGSYNEQFFGPGTRLTVL.